These 30 T cell receptor beta chains share one sample of origin, sequenced in a study of cytotoxic CD8 clonotypes in ibrutinib-treated CLL. Produced via immunoSEQ multiplex PCR; TCRdb's table is partial and in-frame only. The sample lists roughly 220,000 clones, 70% occurring once. Sequenced here: PBMCs, sampled after 12 months of ibrutinib treatment. These receptors originate from a human donor with chronic lymphocytic leukemia.

The V gene is TRBV11-2, the J gene TRBJ2-2; no clear D. The V and J ends lost 3 bases and 7 bases respectively, with 3 bases between them. Germline V CDR1 and CDR2: SGHAT, FQNNGV. This CDR3 comprises 11 residues. The CDR3 region has the DNA TGTGCCAGCAGCTTTGGCGGGGAGCTGTTTTTT. This encodes CASSFGGELFF.

The chain carries TRBV7-2 and TRBJ2-3, with D hard to call. Germline V lookup: CDR1 SGHTA, CDR2 FQGNSA. Trimming pared 5 bases from V and 0 bases from J, leaving 9 bases between. This CDR3 has 14 residues. This CDR3 reads CASSRSASTDTQYF. The CDR3 nucleotides read TGTGCCAGCAGCCGGTCCGCGAGCACAGATACGCAGTATTTT.

V usage is TRBV6-5 and J usage is TRBJ1-1, with a weak D call TRBD1 (5 bases). Germline CDR1 MNHEY, CDR2 SVGAGI. V was pared by 2 bases and J by 0 bases, with 10 bases between. There are 15 residues in the CDR3. CDR3: CASSYGGLMNTEAFF. The CDR3 DNA is TGTGCCAGCAGTTACGGGGGATTAATGAACACTGAAGCTTTCTTT.

The chain couples TRBV7-8 to TRBJ2-1, with TRBD1 matching over 7 bases. The germline V gene has CDR1 SGHVS and CDR2 FQNEAQ. The CDR3 is 14 amino acids. Trimming at V came to 4 bases and at J to 6 bases, leaving 6 bases not matched to a gene. CDR3 sequence reads: CASSSHAGGNEQFF. CDR3 DNA sequence: TGTGCCAGCAGCTCGCATGCAGGGGGCAATGAGCAGTTCTTC.

This chain links TRBV10-3 with TRBJ1-1; TRBD1 aligns across 7 bases. Germline V gives CDR1 ENHRY, CDR2 SYGVKD. V lost 4 bases and J lost 5; bases outside the gene matches: 7. CDR3 length equals 14 residues. The CDR3 DNA reads as TGTGCCATCAGTGCTGGGACGACAGGGACTGAAGCTTTCTTT. It translates to CAISAGTTGTEAFF.

V is TRBV5-4 and J is TRBJ1-2; 7 positions match TRBD1. J lost 4 bases, V lost 5 bases, and 8 bases had no gene match. The CDR3 sequence is 14 residues long. Per germline, CDR1 SGHNT and CDR2 YYREEE (reference sequence). CDR3 coding DNA: TGTGCCAGCAGGGAGGGACAGCCACCCTATGGCTACACCTTC. Translation: CASREGQPPYGYTF.

The CDR3 protein is CASSYSYTRGNTIYF. CDR3 nucleotide sequence: TGTGCCAGCAGTTACTCTTACACTAGAGGAAACACCATATATTTT. This chain joins TRBV6-5 and TRBJ1-3; D is unresolved. CDR1 MNHEY and CDR2 SVGAGI come from the germline V gene. The CDR3 loop spans 15 amino acids. The V end was cut by 0 bases, the J end by 4 bases, with 10 bases between.

V and J are TRBV2 and TRBJ1-1; no clear D gene. V gave up 2 bases and J gave up 7 bases, with 5 bases separating them. Germline CDR1 is SNHLY and CDR2 is FYNNEI. This CDR3 contains 11 residues. The CDR3 here is CASSEISEAFF. The CDR3 nucleotides are TGTGCCAGCAGTGAAATCAGTGAAGCTTTCTTT.

J is TRBJ1-2 and V is TRBV6-6; D is uncertain. The CDR3 length is 14 residues. The V gene's germline CDR1 is MNHNY and CDR2 SVGAGI (reference sequence). Trimming took 6 bases from V and 4 from J, leaving 15 bases between them. In nucleotides, the CDR3 is TGTGCCAGCAGAACTCCCCAGGTTGGCTATGGCTACACCTTC. Its translation is CASRTPQVGYGYTF.

This rearrangement joins TRBV15 to TRBJ1-1, with 7 bases matching TRBD1. CDR1 is LNHNV, CDR2 YYDKDF, per germline (reference sequence). This CDR3 is 16 amino acids long. V gave up 0 bases and J gave up 0 bases; unmatched junction bases: 4. The CDR3 DNA is TGTGCCACCAGCAGAGAGGGGGACAGCCTGAACACTGAAGCTTTCTTT. Translating gives CATSREGDSLNTEAFF.

The V gene is TRBV19, the J gene TRBJ2-4, with 9 bases identical to TRBD2. V lost 3 bases, J lost 0 bases, and 6 bases stayed unmatched. Germline V gene sequence: CDR1 LNHDA, CDR2 SQIVND (reference sequence). The CDR3 runs 17 residues. As DNA, the CDR3 is TGTGCCAGTAGTATTCTGACTAGCGGACTAGCCAAAAACATTCAGTACTTC. Its protein product is CASSILTSGLAKNIQYF.

This clone was picked up a small number of times. The chain combines TRBV5-1 with TRBJ2-6, with D possibly TRBD2 on 5 matching bases. Germline CDR1 reads SGHRS; CDR2 reads YFSETQ. Trimming left V 0 bases short and J 1 base short, with 5 bases between. This CDR3 has 15 residues. CDR3 DNA sequence: TGCGCCAGCAGCTTGGCGGGATCTGGGGCCAACGTCCTGACTTTC. Its protein is CASSLAGSGANVLTF.

V usage is TRBV30 and J usage is TRBJ2-3; maybe TRBD1 (6 bases). The V gene lost 0 bases and the J gene lost 0 bases, with 7 bases spanning the gap. Germline-derived CDR1 and CDR2 are GTSNPN and SVGIG (reference sequence). The CDR3 spans 14 residues. The CDR3 sequence is CAWSVRGSTDTQYF. CDR3 bases: TGTGCCTGGAGTGTGAGGGGGAGCACAGATACGCAGTATTTT.

This chain connects TRBV28 to TRBJ2-3, with D unclear. The V end was cut by 6 bases, the J end by 4 bases, with 14 bases between. In germline, CDR1 is MDHEN, CDR2 SYDVKM. This CDR3 has 14 residues. This chain's CDR3 is CASSQGQVSDTQYF. CDR3 DNA: TGTGCCAGCAGCCAAGGTCAGGTCTCAGATACGCAGTATTTT.

J is TRBJ1-5 and V is TRBV10-3; no firm D call. CDR3 length: 14 residues. The germline V gene encodes CDR1 ENHRY and CDR2 SYGVKD. V lost 5 bases and J lost 3, with 11 bases in between. As DNA, the CDR3 is TGTGCCATCAGTAGTCGCCAGGACAATCAGCCCCAGCATTTT. It is translated as CAISSRQDNQPQHF.

The CDR3 here is CASSLGQGAYEQYF. CDR3 in DNA: TGCGCCAGCAGCTTGGGTCAGGGGGCCTACGAGCAGTACTTC. The V and J genes are TRBV5-1 and TRBJ2-7; 7 nucleotides line up with TRBD1. V trimming: 0 bases; J trimming: 2 bases; junction bases outside the gene matches: 2. Germline V gives CDR1 SGHRS, CDR2 YFSETQ. The CDR3 length is 14 residues.

The chain is built from TRBV25-1 and TRBJ1-2; a possible D gene is TRBD1 (5 bases). CDR1 is MGHDK and CDR2 is SYGVNS in the germline V gene. CDR3 length: 13 residues. The V end was cut by 3 bases, the J end by 10 bases, with 15 bases between. In nucleotides, the CDR3 is TGTGCCAGCAGTGAGCAGGGTGCTCTTATCTACACCTTC. Translation: CASSEQGALIYTF.

The V call is TRBV7-8, the J call TRBJ1-1; a possible D gene is TRBD1 (6 bases). The CDR3 loop spans 14 amino acids. The germline V and J ends were trimmed by 0 bases and 13 bases, with 18 bases remaining between them. CDR1 SGHVS and CDR2 FQNEAQ come from the germline V gene. This CDR3 reads CASSLASGRDTNFF. The CDR3 coding sequence is TGTGCCAGCAGCTTAGCCTCCGGCCGGGACACTAATTTCTTT.

This clone was found a few times. The J gene is TRBJ2-2, the V gene TRBV9; D is uncertain. V was trimmed by 2 bases and J by 0 bases, leaving 5 bases between them. This CDR3 region has 14 residues. CDR1 is SGDLS and CDR2 is YYNGEE in the germline V gene. In nucleotides, the CDR3 is TGTGCCAGCAGCGTGCTAGCGAACACCGGGGAGCTGTTTTTT. Its protein is CASSVLANTGELFF.

This clone was counted a few times. The genes are TRBV4-2 and TRBJ2-7, with 7 bases that match TRBD2. The CDR3 loop spans 16 amino acids. CDR1 is LGHNA, CDR2 YNFKEQ, per germline. The V and J ends lost 0 bases and 0 bases, in that order; junction bases with no gene match: 5. CDR3 residues: CASSQEIGGSSYEQYF. The CDR3 DNA reads TGTGCCAGCAGCCAAGAAATCGGGGGGAGCTCCTACGAGCAGTACTTC.

The chain links TRBV5-1 to TRBJ2-7; 7 bases map to TRBD1. CDR1 is SGHRS and CDR2 is YFSETQ in the germline V gene. The length of the CDR3 is 14 residues. V lost 4 bases and J lost 2; bases outside the gene matches: 6. The CDR3 nucleotides read TGCGCCAGCAGCCAAGGACAGGTGACCTACGAGCAGTACTTC. This translates into CASSQGQVTYEQYF. Full variable domain (rest looked up from reference TRBV5-1 and TRBJ2-7): KAGVTQTPRYLIKTRGQQVTLSCSPISGHRSVSWYQQTPGQGLQFLFEYFSETQRNKGNFPGRFSGRQFSNSRSEMNVSTLELGDSALYLCASSQGQVTYEQYFGPGTRLTVT.

The genes are TRBV7-8 and TRBJ2-1; 12 nucleotides match TRBD2. J gave up 8 bases and V 2 bases, and 10 bases lay outside the gene matches. The CDR3 consists of 17 residues. The germline gives CDR1 SGHVS, CDR2 FQNEAQ. The CDR3 nucleotides read TGTGCCAGCAGCTTAAAATCTAGCGGGGGGGCTTTGGATGAGCAGTTCTTC. It translates to CASSLKSSGGALDEQFF.

A few counts support this clone. The rearrangement links TRBV5-4 to TRBJ1-5; D unclear. Germline CDR1 reads SGHNT; CDR2 reads YYREEE (reference sequence). The CDR3 length is 13 residues. Trimming pared 2 bases from V and 5 bases from J, leaving 8 bases between. The DNA of the CDR3 is TGTGCCAGCAGCTTTGGTGCTGATCAGCCCCAGCATTTT. Its protein is CASSFGADQPQHF. Full variable domain (outside the CDR3, taken from reference TRBV5-4 and TRBJ1-5): ETGVTQSPTHLIKTRGQQVTLRCSSQSGHNTVSWYQQALGQGPQFIFQYYREEENGRGNFPPRFSGLQFPNYSSELNVNALELDDSALYLCASSFGADQPQHFGDGTRLSIL.

The CDR3 nucleotides are TGTGCCAGCAGTTTCCAACGACAGGGGGCTGAAAAACTGTTTTTT. The encoded protein is CASSFQRQGAEKLFF. The chain links TRBV6-5 to TRBJ1-4, with 10 bases aligning to TRBD1. In germline, CDR1 is MNHEY, CDR2 SVGAGI. V gave up 4 bases and J gave up 7 bases; unmatched junction bases: 6. The CDR3 extends over 15 amino acids.

This chain joins TRBV6-5 and TRBJ2-1; weak D call: TRBD1 (5 bases). CDR1 and CDR2 (germline): MNHEY, SVGAGI. The CDR3 runs 15 residues. V lost 0 bases and J lost 12, with 18 bases in between. The CDR3 nucleotides are TGTGCCAGCAGTTACTCTCTTCAGGGAACAACAAGGCAGTTCTTC. This codes for CASSYSLQGTTRQFF.

The chain is built from TRBV5-1 and TRBJ1-4; tentative D call: TRBD1 (6 bases). Germline V gene data show CDR1 as SGHRS and CDR2 as YFSETQ. This CDR3 comprises 15 residues. Trimming pared 0 bases from V and 4 bases from J, leaving 10 bases between. CDR3 DNA sequence: TGCGCCAGCAGCTTGGCCCGGGGGCTTAATGAAAAACTGTTTTTT. Its translation is CASSLARGLNEKLFF.

The chain employs TRBV9 and TRBJ2-5; D gene unclear. Trimming cost V 0 bases and J 5 bases, with 11 bases left between them. CDR1 and CDR2 (germline): SGDLS, YYNGEE. The length of the CDR3 is 14 residues. The CDR3 here is CASSVGWGSETQYF. In nucleotides, the CDR3 is TGTGCCAGCAGCGTAGGTTGGGGTAGCGAGACCCAGTACTTC.

The chain carries TRBV29-1 and TRBJ2-7; 8 bases agree with TRBD2. The CDR3 covers 15 residues. CDR1 and CDR2 (germline): SQVTM, ANQGSEA. With V trimmed by 3 bases and J by 1 base, 8 bases remained unmatched. The CDR3 is CSVDLPLAGSYEQYF. The CDR3 region has the DNA TGCAGCGTTGACCTCCCCCTAGCGGGTTCCTACGAGCAGTACTTC.

The chain employs TRBV9 and TRBJ1-2; D is undetermined. Germline CDR1 and CDR2: SGDLS and YYNGEE. Trimming took off 0 bases at V and 6 bases at J, with 9 bases between the two ends. This CDR3 is built from 13 residues. CDR3 nucleotides: TGTGCCAGCAGCGTAGAAATAGCGGATGGCTACACCTTC. As protein: CASSVEIADGYTF.

This clone showed up just a few times. The chain links TRBV29-1 to TRBJ1-1; maybe TRBD1 (6 bases). CDR1 and CDR2 from the germline V gene are SQVTM and ANQGSEA. Trimming took off 7 bases at V and 0 bases at J, with 12 bases between the two ends. This CDR3 spans 13 amino acids. The chain's CDR3 is CSAGGRLNTEAFF. The CDR3 nucleotides are TGCAGCGCGGGGGGCAGGTTGAACACTGAAGCTTTCTTT.